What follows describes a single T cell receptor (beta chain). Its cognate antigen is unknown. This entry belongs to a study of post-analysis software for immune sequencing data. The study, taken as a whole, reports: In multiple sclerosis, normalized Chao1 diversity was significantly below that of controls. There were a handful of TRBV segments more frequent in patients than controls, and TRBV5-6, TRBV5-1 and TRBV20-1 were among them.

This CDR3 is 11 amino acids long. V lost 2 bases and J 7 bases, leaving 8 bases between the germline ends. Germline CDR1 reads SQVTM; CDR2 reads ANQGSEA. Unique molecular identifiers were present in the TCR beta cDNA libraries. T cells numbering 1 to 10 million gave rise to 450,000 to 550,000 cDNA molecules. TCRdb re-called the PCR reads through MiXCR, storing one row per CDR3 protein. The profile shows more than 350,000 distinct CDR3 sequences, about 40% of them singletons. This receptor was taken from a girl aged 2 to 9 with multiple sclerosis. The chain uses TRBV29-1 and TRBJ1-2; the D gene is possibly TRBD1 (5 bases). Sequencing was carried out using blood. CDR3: CSVERGSGYTF. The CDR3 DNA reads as TGCAGCGTTGAAAGGGGCTCTGGCTACACCTTC.